This TCR beta chain came from a study of shared clonotypes between healthy human individuals. Study information: Each donor had three CD4 naive, three CD4 memory, two CD8 naive and one CD8 memory plate.

As concerns this clone: Its antigen remains unidentified.

The material for each subset, its genomic DNA, was split evenly across several immunoSEQ plates. Some 30,000 T cell genomes, or around 200 ng DNA, went into the sorted-subset replicate PCRs. This table comes from immunoSEQ multiplex PCR, and its TCRdb copy is limited to in-frame clones, with some not included. The table lists 600,000 to 800,000 clones, 72% of them singletons. There are 14 residues in the CDR3. V was pared by 4 bases and J by 4 bases, with 11 bases between. The germline CDR1 and CDR2 sequences are SGHTA and FQGNSA. Study-level results: What rarefaction showed was incomplete sorted-subset sequencing despite large depth.

This sequence originates from a woman in her twenties or thirties in good health. The sample consisted of memory CD4+ T cells sorted from blood. The subset was: CD45RA-negative fraction. This sequence joins TRBV7-2 and TRBJ2-1; a weak D match, TRBD2 (6 bases). CDR3 region: CASSSRDSYNEQFF. The CDR3 nucleotides read TGTGCCAGCAGCTCCCGGGACTCTTACAATGAGCAGTTCTTC.